These T cell receptor beta chains were read from a single sample in a study of cytomegalovirus exposure and HLA in healthy donors. Clones were sequenced by immunoSEQ multiplex PCR, and TCRdb holds only the in-frame ones, with some missing. The table includes some 100,000 clones, roughly 75% detected once. The sample consisted of PBMCs. These TCRs come from a woman aged 18-35 years in good health and CMV-seropositive. CDR3s include the opening cysteine and the closing phenylalanine or tryptophan. D genes are given only for firm matches. Only some rows state a clone size, as once, few, many or a class for expanded clones.

v_gene,j_gene,d_gene,abundance,CDR3aa,CDR3nt
TRBV7-8,TRBJ1-4,TRBD1,NA,CASSPGQGNEKLFF,TGTGCCAGCTCTCCGGGACAGGGGAATGAAAAACTGTTTTTT
TRBV27,TRBJ2-7,NA,NA,CASSKGGAFEQYF,TGTGCCAGCAGCAAAGGCGGGGCCTTCGAGCAGTACTTC
TRBV7-2,TRBJ2-3,TRBD2,NA,CASSLVALAGDTQYF,TGTGCCAGCAGCTTAGTAGCTCTAGCGGGAGATACGCAGTATTTT
TRBV4-3,TRBJ2-5,TRBD2,NA,CASSQTAGAGETQYF,TGCGCCAGCAGCCAGACAGCGGGGGCGGGCGAGACCCAGTACTTC
TRBV5-1,TRBJ1-5,NA,NA,CASSLNGGGNQPQHF,TGCGCCAGCAGCTTGAACGGGGGAGGGAACCAGCCCCAGCATTTT
TRBV7-9,TRBJ1-5,TRBD1,few,CASSQPGTGSGHSNQPQHF,TGTGCCAGCAGCCAACCCGGGACAGGGTCTGGCCATAGCAATCAGCCCCAGCATTTT
TRBV27,TRBJ2-3,TRBD2,NA,CASSWGLAGHRRTDTQYF,TGTGCCAGCAGTTGGGGACTAGCGGGGCATAGACGCACAGATACGCAGTATTTT
TRBV11-3,TRBJ2-1,TRBD2,NA,CASSLGTSGRGDEQFF,TGTGCCAGCAGCTTAGGGACTAGCGGGAGAGGGGATGAGCAGTTCTTC
TRBV27,TRBJ1-5,NA,NA,CASSLSIDQPQHF,TGTGCCAGCAGTTTATCCATTGATCAGCCCCAGCATTTT
TRBV6-4,TRBJ2-1,TRBD2,NA,CASSALAGVEQFF,TGTGCCAGCAGTGCTCTAGCGGGAGTCGAGCAGTTCTTC
TRBV7-9,TRBJ2-7,TRBD2,NA,CASTATSGRPEQYF,TGTGCCAGCACCGCGACTAGCGGGAGGCCGGAGCAGTACTTC
TRBV7-2,TRBJ1-1,TRBD1,NA,CASRMTGGNEIEAFF,TGTGCCAGCAGGATGACAGGGGGCAACGAGATAGAAGCTTTCTTT
TRBV20-1,TRBJ1-1,NA,NA,CSASKGAEAFF,TGCAGTGCTAGTAAAGGGGCTGAAGCTTTCTTT
TRBV10-3,TRBJ2-3,NA,NA,CAISEPQGGRTDTQYF,TGTGCCATCAGTGAACCCCAGGGGGGAAGAACAGATACGCAGTATTTT
TRBV27,TRBJ2-7,NA,NA,CASSWRGAEYEQYF,TGTGCCAGCAGTTGGAGGGGAGCCGAATACGAGCAGTACTTC
TRBV7-3,TRBJ2-7,TRBD1,NA,CASSSSGQGKYF,TGTGCCAGCAGCTCATCGGGACAGGGGAAGTACTTC
TRBV5-1,TRBJ2-7,NA,once,CASSSVNSGFRSYEQYF,TGCGCCAGCAGCTCTGTAAACAGCGGTTTTAGGTCCTACGAGCAGTACTTC
TRBV5-6,TRBJ2-1,NA,NA,CASSLVGQGLDEQFF,TGTGCCAGCAGCTTGGTGGGACAAGGGCTGGATGAGCAGTTCTTC
TRBV2,TRBJ2-1,TRBD2,NA,CASILPGLANEQFF,TGTGCCAGCATCCTTCCGGGACTAGCAAATGAGCAGTTCTTC
TRBV5-6,TRBJ2-7,NA,once,CASSYSSEQYF,TGTGCCAGCAGCTACTCTTCCGAGCAGTACTTC
TRBV7-2,TRBJ2-7,TRBD1,NA,CASSLRGTGLDEQYF,TGTGCCAGCAGCTTACGGGGGACAGGGTTGGACGAGCAGTACTTC
TRBV28,TRBJ1-4,TRBD1,NA,CASSSQQGAGEKLFF,TGTGCCAGCAGTTCGCAACAGGGGGCAGGTGAAAAACTGTTTTTT
TRBV19,TRBJ1-2,NA,NA,CASTAGPREGNGYTF,TGTGCCAGTACCGCGGGACCTAGGGAGGGAAATGGCTACACCTTC
TRBV4-1,TRBJ2-7,NA,NA,CASSQDQGDSLSYEQYF,TGCGCCAGCAGCCAAGACCAGGGCGACAGTCTCTCCTACGAGCAGTACTTC
TRBV15,TRBJ1-2,NA,NA,CATSRDVDGYTF,TGTGCCACCAGCAGAGATGTCGATGGCTACACCTTC
TRBV7-7,TRBJ2-1,TRBD2,few,CASSLAGDNEQFF,TGTGCTAGCAGCTTAGCGGGAGATAATGAGCAGTTCTTC
TRBV7-3,TRBJ2-5,TRBD2,NA,CASSLTATSGQETQYF,TGTGCCAGCAGCTTGACGGCAACTAGCGGCCAAGAGACCCAGTACTTC
TRBV11-1,TRBJ2-1,TRBD2,NA,CASSLGGTSGRPQFF,TGTGCCAGCAGCTTAGGGGGAACTAGCGGGAGACCGCAGTTCTTC
TRBV29-1,TRBJ2-7,NA,NA,CSVENKAGPFSYEQYF,TGCAGCGTCGAAAACAAGGCAGGGCCCTTCTCCTACGAGCAGTACTTC
TRBV5-1,TRBJ2-1,NA,NA,CASSPPGSTTDEQFF,TGCGCCAGCAGCCCCCCGGGTTCTACCACCGATGAGCAGTTCTTC
TRBV6-4,TRBJ1-5,NA,NA,CASSPGSNQPQHF,TGTGCCAGCAGCCCAGGGAGCAATCAGCCCCAGCATTTT
TRBV4-3,TRBJ1-4,TRBD1,NA,CASSPLRGTGNEKLFF,TGCGCCAGCAGCCCGCTCAGGGGGACAGGGAATGAAAAACTGTTTTTT
TRBV27,TRBJ2-7,NA,NA,CASSNSQPGPEQYF,TGTGCCAGCAGCAACAGCCAACCTGGCCCCGAGCAGTACTTC
TRBV5-1,TRBJ2-5,TRBD1,NA,CASSLGTGETQYF,TGCGCCAGCAGCTTGGGGACAGGAGAGACCCAGTACTTC
TRBV7-8,TRBJ1-3,NA,few,CASRRSSGNTIYF,TGTGCCAGCAGGAGATCCTCTGGAAACACCATATATTTT
TRBV18,TRBJ2-5,TRBD2,once,CASSPLGGQETQYF,TGTGCCAGCTCACCACTGGGGGGGCAAGAGACCCAGTACTTC
TRBV4-3,TRBJ2-7,TRBD2,few,CASSQESLRGTSSYEQYF,TGCGCCAGCAGCCAAGAGTCCCTCCGCGGGACTAGCTCCTACGAGCAGTACTTC
TRBV7-3,TRBJ2-7,NA,NA,CASSLAAGRSYEQYF,TGTGCCAGCAGCTTAGCCGCGGGACGGTCCTACGAGCAGTACTTC
TRBV6-1,TRBJ1-3,TRBD1,NA,CASSAMDRGSGNTIYF,TGTGCCAGCAGTGCCATGGACAGGGGCTCTGGAAACACCATATATTTT
TRBV25-1,TRBJ2-7,TRBD2,NA,CASSEYFYGTSGSEQYF,TGTGCCAGCAGTGAATATTTTTACGGGACTAGTGGCTCCGAGCAGTACTTC